This T cell receptor (beta chain) was identified during a study of shared clonotypes between healthy human individuals. Sequencing used immunoSEQ multiplex PCR; TCRdb keeps in-frame clones, though not all of them. The profile shows about 1 million clones, about 75% of them singletons. In this sample, this clone turned up many times. This clonotype was sampled from a young man in good health. The sequenced material came from memory CD4+ T cells sorted from blood. Described subset: CD45RA-negative fraction.

CDR3 DNA sequence: TGTGCCAGCAGCTTGACTAGCGGGAGCGAGCAGTACTTC. Amino acids: CASSLTSGSEQYF. This chain links TRBV5-6 with TRBJ2-7; the match to TRBD2 covers 11 bases. CDR3 length: 13 amino acids. CDR1 SGHDT and CDR2 YYEEEE come from the germline V gene. The trim removed 1 base at V and 6 bases at J, leaving 0 bases unmatched.